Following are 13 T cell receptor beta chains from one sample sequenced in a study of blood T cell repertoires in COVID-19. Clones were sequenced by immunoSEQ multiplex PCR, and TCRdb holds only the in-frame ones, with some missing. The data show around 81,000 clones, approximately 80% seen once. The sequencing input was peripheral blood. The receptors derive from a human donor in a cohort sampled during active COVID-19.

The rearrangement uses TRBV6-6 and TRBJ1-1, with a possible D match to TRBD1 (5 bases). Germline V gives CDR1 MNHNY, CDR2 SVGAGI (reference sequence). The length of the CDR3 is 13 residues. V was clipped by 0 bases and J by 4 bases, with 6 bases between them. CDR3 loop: CASSYSGGTEAFF. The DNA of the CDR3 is TGTGCCAGCAGTTACTCGGGGGGCACTGAAGCTTTCTTT.

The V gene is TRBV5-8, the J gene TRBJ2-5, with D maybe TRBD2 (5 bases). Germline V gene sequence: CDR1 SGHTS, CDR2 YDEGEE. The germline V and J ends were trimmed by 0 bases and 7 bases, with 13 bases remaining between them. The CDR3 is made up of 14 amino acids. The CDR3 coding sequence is TGTGCCAGCAGCTTGGCCAGGCGGGTTGGGACCCAGTACTTC. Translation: CASSLARRVGTQYF. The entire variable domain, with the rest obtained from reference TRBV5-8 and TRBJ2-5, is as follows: EAGVTQSPTHLIKTRGQQATLRCSPISGHTSVYWYQQALGLGLQFLLWYDEGEERNRGNFPPRFSGRQFPNYSSELNVNALELEDSALYLCASSLARRVGTQYFGPGTRLLVL.

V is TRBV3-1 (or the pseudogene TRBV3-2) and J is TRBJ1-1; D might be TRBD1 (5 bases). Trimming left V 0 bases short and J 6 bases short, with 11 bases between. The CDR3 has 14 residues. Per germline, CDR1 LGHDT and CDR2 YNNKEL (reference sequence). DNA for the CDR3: TGTGCCAGCAGCCAAGATGGGGCAAGGTCTGAAGCTTTCTTT. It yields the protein CASSQDGARSEAFF.

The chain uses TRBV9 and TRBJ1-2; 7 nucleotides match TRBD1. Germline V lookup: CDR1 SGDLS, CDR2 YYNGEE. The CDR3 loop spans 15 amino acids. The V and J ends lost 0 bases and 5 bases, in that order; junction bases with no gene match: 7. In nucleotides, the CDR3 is TGTGCCAGCAGCGTAGCCCCAGGACAGGTTTATGGCTACACCTTC. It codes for CASSVAPGQVYGYTF.

This CDR3 is CASSLGQGIGDEQFF. As DNA, the CDR3 is TGTGCCAGCAGCTTAGGACAGGGGATTGGGGATGAGCAGTTCTTC. This chain links TRBV7-9 with TRBJ2-1, with 8 bases that match TRBD1. The CDR3 totals 15 residues. The germline gives CDR1 SEHNR, CDR2 FQNEAQ (reference sequence). Losses at the gene ends were 1 base for V and 8 bases for J; bases not matched to a gene: 7.

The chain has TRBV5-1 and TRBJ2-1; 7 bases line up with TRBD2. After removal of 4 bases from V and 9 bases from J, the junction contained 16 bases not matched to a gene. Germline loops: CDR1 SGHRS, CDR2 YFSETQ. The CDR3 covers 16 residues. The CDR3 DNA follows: TGCGCCAGCAGCCCACAGACTAGCCCGGCGTTGGCTGAGCAGTTCTTC. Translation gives CASSPQTSPALAEQFF. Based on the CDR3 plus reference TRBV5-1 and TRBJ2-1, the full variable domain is KAGVTQTPRYLIKTRGQQVTLSCSPISGHRSVSWYQQTPGQGLQFLFEYFSETQRNKGNFPGRFSGRQFSNSRSEMNVSTLELGDSALYLCASSPQTSPALAEQFFGPGTRLTVL.

CDR3 protein: CASSYSRGRGTDTQYF. The DNA of the CDR3 is TGTGCCAGCAGTTACTCGCGGGGTCGAGGGACAGATACGCAGTATTTT. The chain links TRBV6-5 to TRBJ2-3, with D perhaps TRBD2 (6 bases). CDR3 length: 16 amino acids. The V gene's germline CDR1 is MNHEY and CDR2 SVGAGI. Trimming took 0 bases from V and 3 from J, leaving 13 bases between them.

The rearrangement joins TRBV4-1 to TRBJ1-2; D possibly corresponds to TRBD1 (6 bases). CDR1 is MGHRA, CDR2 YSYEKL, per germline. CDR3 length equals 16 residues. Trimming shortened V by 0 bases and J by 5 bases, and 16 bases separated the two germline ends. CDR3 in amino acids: CASSQEWQGRLYGYTF. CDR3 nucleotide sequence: TGCGCCAGCAGCCAAGAGTGGCAGGGGCGACTATATGGCTACACCTTC.

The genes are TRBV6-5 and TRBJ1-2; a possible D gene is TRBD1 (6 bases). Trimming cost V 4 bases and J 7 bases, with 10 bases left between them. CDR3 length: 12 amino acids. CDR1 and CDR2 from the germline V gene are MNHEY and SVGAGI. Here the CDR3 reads CASSSRGFGYTF. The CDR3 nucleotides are TGTGCCAGCAGTTCCAGGGGATTTGGCTACACCTTC.

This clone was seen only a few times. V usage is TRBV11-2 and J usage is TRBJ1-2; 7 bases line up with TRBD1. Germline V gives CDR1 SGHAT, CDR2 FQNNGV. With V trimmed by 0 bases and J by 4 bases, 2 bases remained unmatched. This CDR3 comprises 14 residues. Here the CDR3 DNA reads TGTGCCAGCAGCTTAGAAACAGGGGTCTATGGCTACACCTTC. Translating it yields CASSLETGVYGYTF.

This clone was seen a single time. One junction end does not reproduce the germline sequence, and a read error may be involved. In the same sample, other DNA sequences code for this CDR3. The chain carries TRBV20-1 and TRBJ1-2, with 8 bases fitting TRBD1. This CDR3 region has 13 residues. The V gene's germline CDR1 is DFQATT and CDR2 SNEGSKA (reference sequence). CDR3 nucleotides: TGCAGTGCTAGTCAGGGGGCTGGGTATGGCTATACCTTC. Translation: CSASQGAGYGYTF.

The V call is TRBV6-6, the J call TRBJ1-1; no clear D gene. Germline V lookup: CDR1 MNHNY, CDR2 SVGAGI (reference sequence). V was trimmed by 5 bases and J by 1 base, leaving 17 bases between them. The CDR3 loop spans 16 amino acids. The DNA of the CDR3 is TGTGCCAGCAGTCGAGGACCCGGACGGGAGAACACTGAAGCTTTCTTT. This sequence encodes CASSRGPGRENTEAFF.

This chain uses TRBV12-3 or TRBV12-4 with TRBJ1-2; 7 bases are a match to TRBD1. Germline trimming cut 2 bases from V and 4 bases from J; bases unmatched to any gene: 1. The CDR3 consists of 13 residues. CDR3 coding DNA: TGTGCCAGCAGTTTATCAGGGGGCTATGGCTACACCTTC. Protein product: CASSLSGGYGYTF.